This TCR beta chain was sequenced during a study of T cell responses to AZD1222 COVID-19 vaccine. Libraries were prepared by immunoSEQ multiplex PCR; TCRdb keeps only in-frame clonotypes and omits some of them. The sample lists some 170,000 clones; around 90% were seen once. Study-level findings and limits: Just 5 or 6 AZD1222 recipients tested seropositive at baseline. Most donors were white British and more were female, and clonal diversity was possibly underestimated.

Of note for this clone: Its specificity is unknown. One end of the junction varies from germline; a read error may be responsible.

This CDR3 has 16 amino acids. The germline V gene has CDR1 MGHRA and CDR2 YSYEKL. Sequenced material: peripheral blood, taken on day 0 of AZD1222 vaccination. The chain links TRBV4-1 to TRBJ2-3, with a tentative D call TRBD2 (7 bases). The TCR comes from an adult in good health. In DNA form, the CDR3 reads TGCGCCAGCAGCCAAGATCAAGGGGAAGGGACTATTAGGGGGGGTTTT. Translation: CASSQDQGEGTIRGGF.